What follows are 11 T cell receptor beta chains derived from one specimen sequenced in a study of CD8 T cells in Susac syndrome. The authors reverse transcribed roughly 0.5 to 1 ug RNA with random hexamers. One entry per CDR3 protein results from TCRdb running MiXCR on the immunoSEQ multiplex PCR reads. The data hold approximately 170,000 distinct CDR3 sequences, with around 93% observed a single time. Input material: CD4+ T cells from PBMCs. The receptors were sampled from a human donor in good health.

The DNA for the CDR3 is TGTGCCAGCAGCCAGTGGGACAGATCACCCCTCCACTTT. This translates into CASSQWDRSPLHF. This sequence joins TRBV7-9 and TRBJ1-6; 7 bases line up with TRBD1. Trimming took 5 bases from V and 10 from J; bases not matched to a gene: 5. The CDR3 covers 13 residues. CDR1 and CDR2 (germline): SEHNR, FQNEAQ (reference sequence).

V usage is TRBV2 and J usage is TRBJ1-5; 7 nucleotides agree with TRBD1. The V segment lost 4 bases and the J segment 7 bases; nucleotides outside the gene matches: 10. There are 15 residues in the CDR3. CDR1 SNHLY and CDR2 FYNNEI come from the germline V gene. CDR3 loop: CASSVGDRAGQPQHF. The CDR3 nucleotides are TGTGCCAGCAGTGTTGGTGACAGGGCGGGCCAGCCCCAGCATTTT.

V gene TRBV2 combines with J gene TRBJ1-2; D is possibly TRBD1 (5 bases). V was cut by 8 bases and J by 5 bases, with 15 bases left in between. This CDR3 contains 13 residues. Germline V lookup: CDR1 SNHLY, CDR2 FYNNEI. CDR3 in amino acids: CASGGVFGYGYTF. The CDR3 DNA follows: TGTGCCAGCGGGGGGGTGTTTGGTTATGGCTACACCTTC.

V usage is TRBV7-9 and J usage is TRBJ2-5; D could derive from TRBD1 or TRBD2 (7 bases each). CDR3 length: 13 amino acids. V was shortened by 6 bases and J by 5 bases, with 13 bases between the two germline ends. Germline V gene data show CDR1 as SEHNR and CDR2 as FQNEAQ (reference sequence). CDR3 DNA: TGTGCCAGCAGTAGACAGGGAGGGGAGACCCAGTACTTC. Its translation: CASSRQGGETQYF.

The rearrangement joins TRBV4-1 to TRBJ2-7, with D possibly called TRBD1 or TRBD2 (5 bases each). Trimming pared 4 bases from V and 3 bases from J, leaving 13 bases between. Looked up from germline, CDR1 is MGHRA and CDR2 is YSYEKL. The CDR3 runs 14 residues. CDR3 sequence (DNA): TGCGCCAGCAGCCGGGACCGCAGATTCTACGAGCAGTACTTC. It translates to CASSRDRRFYEQYF.

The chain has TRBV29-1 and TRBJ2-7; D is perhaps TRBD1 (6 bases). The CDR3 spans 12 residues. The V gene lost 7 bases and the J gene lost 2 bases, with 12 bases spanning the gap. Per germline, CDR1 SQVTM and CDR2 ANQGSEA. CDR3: CSAGQTTYEQYF. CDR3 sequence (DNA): TGCAGCGCCGGACAGACGACCTACGAGCAGTACTTC.

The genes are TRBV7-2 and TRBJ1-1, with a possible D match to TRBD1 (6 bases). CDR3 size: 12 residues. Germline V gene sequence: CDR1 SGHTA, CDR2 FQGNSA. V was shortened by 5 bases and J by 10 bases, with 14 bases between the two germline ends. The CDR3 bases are TGTGCCAGCAGCGGACAGCGTTTAGGAGCTTTCTTT. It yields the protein CASSGQRLGAFF.

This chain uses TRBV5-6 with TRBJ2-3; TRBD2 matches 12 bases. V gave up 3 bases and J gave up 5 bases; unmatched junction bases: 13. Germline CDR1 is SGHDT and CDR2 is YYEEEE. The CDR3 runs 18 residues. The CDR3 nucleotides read TGTGCCAGCAGCTACCGGACTAGCGGGGTGGGGGTTGGAGATACGCAGTATTTT. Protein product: CASSYRTSGVGVGDTQYF.

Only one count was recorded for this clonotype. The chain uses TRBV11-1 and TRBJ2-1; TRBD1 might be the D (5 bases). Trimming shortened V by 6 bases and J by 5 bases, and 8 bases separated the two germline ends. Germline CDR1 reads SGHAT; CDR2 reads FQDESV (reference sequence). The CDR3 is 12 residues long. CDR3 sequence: CASRIGDNEQFF. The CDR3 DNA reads TGTGCCAGCAGGATAGGGGACAATGAGCAGTTCTTC.

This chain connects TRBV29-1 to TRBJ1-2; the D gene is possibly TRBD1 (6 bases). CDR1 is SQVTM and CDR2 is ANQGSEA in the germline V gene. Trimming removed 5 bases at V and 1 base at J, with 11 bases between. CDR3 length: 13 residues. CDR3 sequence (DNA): TGCAGCGTTAATCGACAGGTTAACTATGGCTACACCTTC. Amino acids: CSVNRQVNYGYTF.

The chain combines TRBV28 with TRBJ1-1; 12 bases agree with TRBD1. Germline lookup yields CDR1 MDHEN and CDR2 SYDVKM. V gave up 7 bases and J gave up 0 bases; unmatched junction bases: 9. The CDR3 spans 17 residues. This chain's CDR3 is CASIPGGTGGLNTEAFF. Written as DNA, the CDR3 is TGTGCCAGCATTCCTGGGGGGACAGGGGGCCTGAACACTGAAGCTTTCTTT.